Below are 29 T cell receptor beta chains sequenced from a single sample in a study of blood T cell repertoires in COVID-19. Method: immunoSEQ multiplex PCR; TCRdb's copy keeps in-frame clones and lacks some. This sample has approximately 89,000 clones, with 60% to 85% found just once. Sequencing was done on a sample of peripheral blood. The receptors were gathered from a human donor in a cohort sampled during active COVID-19.

V is TRBV3-1 (or the pseudogene TRBV3-2) and J is TRBJ2-3; the match to TRBD2 covers 7 bases. The V gene end was trimmed by 4 bases and the J gene end by 1 base; junction bases not matched to a gene: 8. CDR3 size: 16 residues. Germline V gives CDR1 LGHDT, CDR2 YNNKEL (reference sequence). The CDR3 coding sequence is TGTGCCAGCAGCCCCGGGGTAGCGGGTCGCACAGATACGCAGTATTTT. This translates into CASSPGVAGRTDTQYF.

The genes are TRBV7-2 and TRBJ2-2, with 9 bases matching TRBD1. Germline V gene data show CDR1 as SGHTA and CDR2 as FQGNSA. V gave up 0 bases and J gave up 8 bases; unmatched junction bases: 4. The CDR3 runs 15 residues. CDR3 coding DNA: TGTGCCAGCAGCTTAGCGGGACAGGGTTTAGGGGAGCTGTTTTTT. It translates to CASSLAGQGLGELFF.

J is TRBJ2-3 and V is TRBV29-1; TRBD2 is a possible D gene (6 bases). V was clipped by 6 bases and J by 6 bases, with 10 bases between them. CDR1 SQVTM and CDR2 ANQGSEA come from the germline V gene. The CDR3 totals 11 residues. DNA of the CDR3: TGCAGCGTCAAAGCGGGCGATACGCAGTATTTT. Protein sequence: CSVKAGDTQYF.

The chain couples TRBV2 to TRBJ2-5; 9 nucleotides align to TRBD2. This CDR3 region has 14 residues. V was pared by 6 bases and J by 2 bases, with 4 bases of the junction left unmatched. CDR1 is SNHLY and CDR2 is FYNNEI in the germline V gene. DNA of the CDR3: TGTGCCAGCAGGACGACTAGCGGACAAGAGACCCAGTACTTC. Its protein product is CASRTTSGQETQYF.

The gene calls are TRBV27 and TRBJ1-4, with D unclear. Trimming cost V 3 bases and J 11 bases, with 19 bases left between them. Germline assignment: CDR1 MNHEY and CDR2 SMNVEV (reference sequence). The CDR3 sequence is 15 residues long. The CDR3 region is CASSFRFAVFYKLFF. CDR3 bases: TGTGCCAGCAGTTTTAGATTTGCGGTCTTTTATAAACTGTTTTTT.

The chain employs TRBV2 and TRBJ1-4; TRBD1 aligns across 8 bases. Germline CDR1 SNHLY, CDR2 FYNNEI. The CDR3 contains 15 residues. Losses at the gene ends were 4 bases for V and 7 bases for J; bases not matched to a gene: 8. The CDR3 loop is CASSVQGASGEKLFF. For the CDR3, the DNA is TGTGCCAGCAGTGTTCAGGGGGCCTCTGGTGAAAAACTGTTTTTT.

This chain joins TRBV7-3 and TRBJ2-7; 9 bases are a match to TRBD1. V was clipped by 5 bases and J by 5 bases; unmatched bases: 13. Germline CDR1 is SGHTA and CDR2 is FQGTGA. The CDR3 contains 16 residues. For the CDR3, the DNA is TGTGCCAGCAGCGCCTCCTCCGGGACAGGGCTCCACGAGCAGTACTTC. It codes for CASSASSGTGLHEQYF.

The J gene is TRBJ2-7, the V gene TRBV21-1; the D call TRBD1 from the table was never checked on the DNA. TRBV21-1 is noted as a pseudogene. The CDR3 spans 17 residues. CDR3 in amino acids: CASSKGRCGQGCYEQYF. The CDR3 DNA follows: TGTGCCAGCAGCAAAGGGAGGTGCGGACAGGGGTGCTACGAGCAGTACTTC.

The chain recombines TRBV3-1 (or the pseudogene TRBV3-2) with TRBJ2-3; 8 bases line up with TRBD2. There are 13 residues in the CDR3. After removal of 7 bases from V and 0 bases from J, the junction contained 0 bases not matched to a gene. Per the germline V gene, CDR1 is LGHDT and CDR2 is YNNKEL (reference sequence). CDR3 sequence (DNA): TGTGCCAGCACTAGCGGGAGCACAGATACGCAGTATTTT. Translated, it gives CASTSGSTDTQYF.

This chain links TRBV27 with TRBJ2-2, with D possibly TRBD1 on 6 matching bases. The CDR3 is made up of 15 amino acids. Trimming removed 6 bases at V and 8 bases at J, with 19 bases between. Germline CDR1 MNHEY, CDR2 SMNVEV (reference sequence). The CDR3: CASRTQGWGPGELFF. The CDR3, as DNA: TGTGCCAGCAGAACGCAAGGTTGGGGGCCTGGGGAGCTGTTTTTT.

The chain carries TRBV7-9 and TRBJ2-6; perhaps TRBD2 as D (6 bases). This CDR3 comprises 16 residues. Trimming left V 3 bases short and J 4 bases short, with 13 bases between. CDR1 and CDR2 (germline): SEHNR, FQNEAQ (reference sequence). CDR3 nucleotide sequence: TGTGCCAGCAGCTTCGCCGGGGGTGCCGGGGCCAACGTCCTGACTTTC. It encodes CASSFAGGAGANVLTF.

This clone was detected only a few times. J is TRBJ2-3 and V is TRBV7-2, with 7 nucleotides matching TRBD2. CDR1 and CDR2 (germline): SGHTA, FQGNSA. The ends lost 3 bases at V and 0 bases at J; junction bases unmatched: 3. This CDR3 is built from 15 residues. CDR3 sequence: CASSLISGSTDTQYF. The CDR3 region has the DNA TGTGCCAGCAGCTTGATTAGCGGGAGCACAGATACGCAGTATTTT.

The table lists this clone with many counts. The chain has TRBV28 and TRBJ2-7; TRBD2 agrees at 11 bases. Germline V gene data show CDR1 as MDHEN and CDR2 as SYDVKM. The CDR3 runs 16 residues. The J segment lost 2 bases and the V segment lost 4 bases, leaving 7 bases of the junction unmatched. The chain's CDR3 is CASSSRASGRPYEQYF. CDR3 bases: TGTGCCAGCAGTTCCAGGGCTAGCGGGAGGCCCTACGAGCAGTACTTC.

The rearrangement joins TRBV9 to TRBJ2-6; D unresolved. Trimming took 4 bases from V and 2 from J, leaving 16 bases between them. The CDR3 contains 17 residues. Germline assignment: CDR1 SGDLS and CDR2 YYNGEE. CDR3 bases: TGTGCCAGCAGCCCCCGACGAGACATCGCTGGGGCCAACGTCCTGACTTTC. This codes for CASSPRRDIAGANVLTF.

This clone was counted a few times. The V call is TRBV19, the J call TRBJ1-6; D remains unclear. The CDR3 loop spans 12 amino acids. Germline loops: CDR1 LNHDA, CDR2 SQIVND (reference sequence). The germline V and J ends were trimmed by 3 bases and 12 bases, with 9 bases remaining between them. The chain's CDR3 is CASSMFRGPLHF. Here the CDR3 DNA reads TGTGCCAGTAGTATGTTTCGGGGACCCCTCCACTTT.

V is TRBV11-2 and J is TRBJ2-5; a possible D gene is TRBD2 (6 bases). V lost 7 bases and J 1 base, leaving 10 bases between the germline ends. Germline CDR1 and CDR2: SGHAT and FQNNGV. CDR3 size: 13 residues. CDR3 bases: TGTGCCAGCAAAAGGGAGGTCCAAGAGACCCAGTACTTC. It is translated as CASKREVQETQYF.

This chain links TRBV28 with TRBJ2-4; possible D gene TRBD2, 6 bases. Trimming shortened V by 5 bases and J by 6 bases, and 17 bases separated the two germline ends. The CDR3 is 15 amino acids. Germline V gene data show CDR1 as MDHEN and CDR2 as SYDVKM. The CDR3 DNA follows: TGTGCCAGCAGTCCCCAGCAGGGAGGAAGAAACATTCAGTACTTC. This codes for CASSPQQGGRNIQYF.

The rearrangement links TRBV20-1 to TRBJ1-2; D call uncertain. The V gene lost 1 base and the J gene lost 7 bases, with 4 bases spanning the gap. Germline lookup yields CDR1 DFQATT and CDR2 SNEGSKA (reference sequence). This CDR3 region has 10 residues. Here the CDR3 DNA reads TGCAGTGCTAGAGTATTTGGCTACACCTTC. It codes for CSARVFGYTF.

This sequence joins TRBV7-3 and TRBJ2-1; TRBD2 matches 7 bases. V shed 5 bases and J 6 bases; nucleotides not matched to a gene: 10. The CDR3 totals 15 residues. Germline CDR1 is SGHTA and CDR2 is FQGTGA. The CDR3 nucleotides are TGTGCCAGCAGCCGCACCGGGACTACCGTCAATGAGCAGTTCTTC. Translation: CASSRTGTTVNEQFF.

The chain is built from TRBV10-2 and TRBJ2-1; 10 nucleotides agree with TRBD2. This CDR3 contains 14 residues. The V and J ends lost 6 bases and 7 bases, in that order; junction bases with no gene match: 6. Germline assignment: CDR1 WSHSY and CDR2 SAAADI. CDR3 sequence reads: CASRLAGAGNEQFF. The CDR3 DNA reads as TGCGCCAGCAGGCTAGCGGGAGCTGGGAATGAGCAGTTCTTC.

The rearrangement joins TRBV12-5 to TRBJ2-1; 11 bases match TRBD2. Looked up from germline, CDR1 is LGHNT and CDR2 is FRNRAP. V was clipped by 1 base and J by 2 bases; unmatched bases: 4. This CDR3 is 17 amino acids long. The CDR3 nucleotides are TGTGCTAGTGGTTTGGCCTTAGCGGGAGGGCCCTACAATGAGCAGTTCTTC. This codes for CASGLALAGGPYNEQFF.

The chain joins TRBV19 to TRBJ2-7; tentative D call: TRBD1 (6 bases). The CDR3 has 16 residues. V dropped 7 bases and J dropped 2 bases, with 21 bases sitting between them. Looked up from germline, CDR1 is LNHDA and CDR2 is SQIVND (reference sequence). CDR3 protein: CASTPGVWAGAYEQYF. In DNA form, the CDR3 reads TGTGCCAGTACCCCCGGGGTTTGGGCAGGGGCCTACGAGCAGTACTTC.

The chain joins TRBV4-1 to TRBJ2-7; tentatively, D is TRBD2 (5 bases). From germline, CDR1 is MGHRA and CDR2 YSYEKL. V lost 2 bases to trimming and J lost 6 bases, with 11 bases between them. CDR3 length: 13 amino acids. Here the CDR3 DNA reads TGCGCCAGCAGCCAAAGAGAACTAGGCGAGCAGTACTTC. It encodes CASSQRELGEQYF.

V and J are TRBV3-1 (or the pseudogene TRBV3-2) and TRBJ2-7; D uncertain. The V gene lost 5 bases and the J gene lost 6 bases, with 8 bases spanning the gap. The CDR3 spans 11 residues. Looked up from germline, CDR1 is LGHDT and CDR2 is YNNKEL (reference sequence). The CDR3 loop reads CASSDAAEQYF. CDR3 coding DNA: TGTGCCAGCAGCGACGCGGCCGAGCAGTACTTC.

The rearrangement uses TRBV3-1 (or the pseudogene TRBV3-2) and TRBJ2-1, with TRBD2 matching over 10 bases. V gave up 3 bases and J gave up 9 bases; unmatched junction bases: 11. The CDR3 covers 16 residues. Germline V lookup: CDR1 LGHDT, CDR2 YNNKEL (reference sequence). As DNA, the CDR3 is TGTGCCAGCAGCCACGATAGCGGGAGGTTTATGGGTGAGCAGTTCTTC. This encodes CASSHDSGRFMGEQFF.

CDR3 region: CASSDSSRRGNDEQFF. CDR3 DNA sequence: TGTGCCAGCAGTGACTCGAGTAGGAGGGGAAACGATGAGCAGTTCTTC. The chain recombines TRBV6-4 with TRBJ2-1, with D perhaps TRBD2 (6 bases). V lost 0 bases to trimming and J lost 8 bases, with 17 bases between them. CDR3 length: 16 amino acids. CDR1 and CDR2 from the germline V gene are MRHNA and SNTAGT.

The chain couples TRBV5-1 to TRBJ2-5; TRBD2 aligns across 11 bases. Germline CDR1 is SGHRS and CDR2 is YFSETQ. V lost 1 base and J lost 5; bases outside the gene matches: 13. The CDR3 is 18 amino acids. The CDR3 is CASSLLGLLAGVDETQYF. The CDR3 DNA sequence: TGCGCCAGCAGCTTGCTTGGCTTACTAGCGGGAGTTGACGAGACCCAGTACTTC. Filled out from reference TRBV5-1 and TRBJ2-5, the complete variable domain reads KAGVTQTPRYLIKTRGQQVTLSCSPISGHRSVSWYQQTPGQGLQFLFEYFSETQRNKGNFPGRFSGRQFSNSRSEMNVSTLELGDSALYLCASSLLGLLAGVDETQYFGPGTRLLVL.

This clone was seen only a few times. The J gene is TRBJ1-5, the V gene TRBV4-1, with D hard to call. Germline CDR1 reads MGHRA; CDR2 reads YSYEKL. V lost 4 bases and J 6 bases, leaving 7 bases between the germline ends. CDR3 length: 12 amino acids. CDR3 DNA sequence: TGCGCCAGCAGCCTTCCGGGTCAGCCCCAGCATTTT. This codes for CASSLPGQPQHF.

The rearrangement joins TRBV4-3 to TRBJ2-3; TRBD2 matches at 9 bases. Trimming took 0 bases from V and 0 from J; bases not matched to a gene: 7. The CDR3 has 18 residues. CDR1 is LGHNA, CDR2 YSLEER, per germline. The CDR3 protein is CASSQDIPTSGSTDTQYF. In nucleotides, the CDR3 is TGCGCCAGCAGCCAAGATATCCCGACTAGCGGTAGCACAGATACGCAGTATTTT.